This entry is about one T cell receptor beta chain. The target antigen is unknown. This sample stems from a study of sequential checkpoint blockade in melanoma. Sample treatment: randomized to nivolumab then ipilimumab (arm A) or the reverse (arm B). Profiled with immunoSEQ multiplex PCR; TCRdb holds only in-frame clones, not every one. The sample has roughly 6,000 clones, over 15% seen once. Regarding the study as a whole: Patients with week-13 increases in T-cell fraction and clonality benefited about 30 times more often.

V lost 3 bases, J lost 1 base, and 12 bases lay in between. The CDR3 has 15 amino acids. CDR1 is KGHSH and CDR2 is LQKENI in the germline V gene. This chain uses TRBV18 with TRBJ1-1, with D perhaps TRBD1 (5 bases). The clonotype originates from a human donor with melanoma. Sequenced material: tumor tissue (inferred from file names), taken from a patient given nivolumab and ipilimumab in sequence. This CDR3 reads CASSPWDGKNTEAFF. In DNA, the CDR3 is TGTGCCAGCTCACCCTGGGACGGGAAGAACACTGAAGCTTTCTTT. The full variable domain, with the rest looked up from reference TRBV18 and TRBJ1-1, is NAGVMQNPRHLVRRRGQEARLRCSPMKGHSHVYWYRQLPEEGLKFMVYLQKENIIDESGMPKERFSAEFPKEGPSILRIQQVVRGDSAAYFCASSPWDGKNTEAFFGQGTRLTVV.